This TCR beta chain was sequenced during a study of CD8 T cells in Susac syndrome. The CDR3 covers 13 residues. With 6 bases removed from V and 7 bases from J, the gap between germline ends came to 13 bases. Reverse transcription of about 0.45 to 1 ug RNA used random hexamers. TCRdb analysed the immunoSEQ multiplex PCR reads with MiXCR anew, one entry per CDR3 protein. The table has some 120,000 distinct CDR3 sequences, 90% to 95% seen once; the top ten hold roughly 0.11%. The chain recombines TRBV12-3 or TRBV12-4 with TRBJ1-5; D is unclear. The TCR was taken from a human donor in good health. The sequencing input was CD4+ T cells from PBMCs. CDR3 amino acids: CASSPVTGQPQHF. CDR3 DNA sequence: TGTGCCAGCAGCCCCGTCACGGGGCAGCCCCAGCATTTT.